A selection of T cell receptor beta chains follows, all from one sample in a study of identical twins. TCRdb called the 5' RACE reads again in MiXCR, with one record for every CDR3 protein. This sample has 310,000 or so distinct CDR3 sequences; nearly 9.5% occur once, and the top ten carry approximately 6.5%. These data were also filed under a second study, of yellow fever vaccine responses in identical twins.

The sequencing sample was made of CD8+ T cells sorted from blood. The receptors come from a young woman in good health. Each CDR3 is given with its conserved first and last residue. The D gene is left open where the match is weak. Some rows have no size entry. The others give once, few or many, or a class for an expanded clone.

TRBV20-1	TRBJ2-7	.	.	CSARDSTNYEQYF	TGCAGTGCTAGAGATAGTACAAACTACGAGCAGTACTTC
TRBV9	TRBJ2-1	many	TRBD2	CASSVTRSGGSSYNEQFF	TGTGCCAGCAGCGTCACCCGTAGCGGGGGGAGCTCCTACAATGAGCAGTTCTTC
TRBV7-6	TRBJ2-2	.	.	CASSTATGELFF	TGTGCCAGCAGCACGGCCACCGGGGAGCTGTTTTTT
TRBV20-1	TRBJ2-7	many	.	CSARGGGYEQYF	TGCAGTGCTAGAGGAGGGGGCTACGAGCAGTACTTC
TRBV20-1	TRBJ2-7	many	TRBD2	CSARTSGYEQYF	TGCAGTGCTAGGACTAGCGGCTACGAGCAGTACTTC
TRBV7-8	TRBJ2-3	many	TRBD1	CASSLGQGGDTQYF	TGTGCCAGCAGCTTAGGACAGGGCGGTGATACGCAGTATTTT
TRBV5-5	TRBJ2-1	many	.	CASRLFLSSYNEQFF	TGTGCCAGCCGACTCTTCTTAAGCTCCTACAATGAGCAGTTCTTC
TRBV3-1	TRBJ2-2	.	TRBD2	CASSQDSLAGAGTGELFF	TGTGCCAGCAGCCAAGACAGCCTAGCGGGAGCCGGCACCGGGGAGCTGTTTTTT
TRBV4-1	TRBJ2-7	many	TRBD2	CASSHTGTSGSYEQYF	TGCGCCAGCAGCCATACTGGGACTAGCGGGAGTTACGAGCAGTACTTC
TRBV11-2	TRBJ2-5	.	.	CASSLAGVAEETQYF	TGTGCCAGCAGCTTAGCGGGGGTAGCGGAAGAGACCCAGTACTTC
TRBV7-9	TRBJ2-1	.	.	CASSSPRNEQFF	TGTGCCAGCAGCTCCCCCCGCAATGAGCAGTTCTTC
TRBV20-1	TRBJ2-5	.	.	CSARDRNPPGETQYF	TGCAGTGCTAGAGATAGAAACCCCCCAGGGGAGACCCAGTACTTC
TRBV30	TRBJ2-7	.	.	CAWSSGTGETYEQYF	TGTGCCTGGAGTAGCGGGACAGGCGAAACCTACGAGCAGTACTTC
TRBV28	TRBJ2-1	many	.	CASNAPVRGYEQFF	TGTGCCAGTAATGCTCCAGTCCGGGGGTATGAGCAGTTCTTC
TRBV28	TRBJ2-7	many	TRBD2	CASSFSQGGYEQYF	TGTGCCAGCAGTTTCTCTCAGGGAGGGTACGAGCAGTACTTC
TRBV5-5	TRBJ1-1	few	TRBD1	CASSIFVTGGWTEAFF	TGTGCCAGCAGCATCTTCGTAACAGGGGGTTGGACTGAAGCTTTCTTT
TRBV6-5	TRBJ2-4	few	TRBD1	CASSSRTPTGGMKNIQYF	TGTGCCAGCAGTTCCAGGACCCCCACAGGGGGAATGAAAAACATTCAGTACTTC
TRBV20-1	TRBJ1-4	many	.	CSARGRVNEKLFF	TGCAGTGCTAGGGGCAGGGTGAATGAAAAACTGTTTTTT
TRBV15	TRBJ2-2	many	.	CATSREYRGADTGELFF	TGTGCCACCAGCAGAGAGTATCGGGGGGCAGACACCGGGGAGCTGTTTTTT
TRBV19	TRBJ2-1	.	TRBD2	CASTWSGGYNEQFF	TGTGCCAGTACTTGGAGCGGGGGCTACAATGAGCAGTTCTTC
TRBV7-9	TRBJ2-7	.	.	CASSFHAYGGGLLDQYF	TGTGCCAGCAGCTTTCACGCCTACGGGGGCGGTCTTCTCGATCAGTACTTC
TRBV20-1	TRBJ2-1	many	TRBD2	CSARGSGEINEQFF	TGCAGTGCTAGAGGTAGCGGGGAAATCAATGAGCAGTTCTTC
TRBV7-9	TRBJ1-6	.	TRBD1	CASSFPTGGNSPLHF	TGTGCCAGCAGCTTCCCGACAGGGGGTAATTCACCCCTCCACTTT
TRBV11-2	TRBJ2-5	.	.	CASSPVGQGTQETQYF	TGTGCCAGCAGCCCCGTGGGTCAGGGGACCCAAGAGACCCAGTACTTC
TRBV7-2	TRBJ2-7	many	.	CASSLGTALSYEQYF	TGTGCCAGCAGCTTAGGAACAGCCCTCTCCTACGAGCAGTACTTC
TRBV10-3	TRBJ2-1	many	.	CAILAYNEQFF	TGTGCCATCTTGGCGTACAATGAGCAGTTCTTC
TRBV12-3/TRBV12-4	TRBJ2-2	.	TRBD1	CASRPPRRQGTNTGELFF	TGTGCCAGCAGACCTCCACGAAGACAGGGCACGAACACCGGGGAGCTGTTTTTT
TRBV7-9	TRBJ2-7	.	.	CASSLAYYEQYF	TGTGCCAGCAGCTTAGCTTACTACGAGCAGTACTTC
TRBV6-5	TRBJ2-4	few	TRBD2	CASSFFNSGSAKNIQYF	TGTGCCAGCAGTTTTTTTAATAGCGGGTCGGCCAAAAACATTCAGTACTTC
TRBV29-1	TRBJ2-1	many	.	CSVTGGVDNEQFF	TGCAGCGTAACAGGGGGGGTCGACAATGAGCAGTTCTTC
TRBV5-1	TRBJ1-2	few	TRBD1	CASSHGTAQGYTF	TGCGCCAGCAGCCATGGGACAGCCCAGGGCTACACCTTC
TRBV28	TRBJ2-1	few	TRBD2	CASSFLGGTSADNEQFF	TGTGCCAGCAGTTTCTTGGGTGGGACTAGCGCCGACAATGAGCAGTTCTTC
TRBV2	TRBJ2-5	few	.	CASSEGGLQETQYF	TGTGCCAGCAGTGAGGGGGGCCTCCAAGAGACCCAGTACTTC
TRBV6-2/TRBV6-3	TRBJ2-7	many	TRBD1	CASRMGTGVIYEQYF	TGTGCCAGCAGGATGGGGACAGGGGTTATCTACGAGCAGTACTTC
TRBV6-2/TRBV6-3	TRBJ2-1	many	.	CASSPWITQGPEQFF	TGTGCCAGCAGCCCATGGATAACACAGGGCCCTGAGCAGTTCTTC
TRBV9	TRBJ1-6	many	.	CASNDGGGNSPLHF	TGTGCCAGCAACGACGGAGGGGGGAATTCACCCCTCCACTTT
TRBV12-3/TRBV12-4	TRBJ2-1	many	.	CASSPKPGGEQFF	TGTGCCAGCAGTCCAAAGCCCGGAGGGGAGCAGTTCTTC
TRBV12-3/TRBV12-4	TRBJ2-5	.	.	CASKTVQETQYF	TGTGCCAGTAAGACAGTGCAAGAGACCCAGTACTTC
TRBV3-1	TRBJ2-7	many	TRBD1	CASSQEWTGAYEQYF	TGTGCCAGCAGCCAAGAGTGGACAGGGGCCTACGAGCAGTACTTC
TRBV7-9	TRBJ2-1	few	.	CATQRDPGFNEQFF	TGTGCCACCCAACGGGACCCAGGATTCAATGAGCAGTTCTTC
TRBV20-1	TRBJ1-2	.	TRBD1	CSAPDRESVYGYTF	TGCAGCGCTCCGGACAGGGAATCGGTTTATGGCTACACCTTC
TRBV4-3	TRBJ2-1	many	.	CASSQDRISYNEQFF	TGCGCCAGCAGCCAAGACAGGATCTCCTACAATGAGCAGTTCTTC
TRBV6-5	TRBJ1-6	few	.	CASSYNPRGFDSPLHF	TGTGCCAGCAGTTACAACCCACGGGGGTTTGATTCACCCCTCCACTTT
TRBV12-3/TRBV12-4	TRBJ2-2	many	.	CASSPPALTGELFF	TGTGCCAGCAGCCCGCCCGCGCTGACCGGGGAGCTGTTTTTT
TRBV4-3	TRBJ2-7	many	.	CASSHDREGYEQYF	TGCGCCAGCAGCCACGACAGGGAGGGGTACGAGCAGTACTTC
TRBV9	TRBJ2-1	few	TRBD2	CASSVGLGGRADNEQFF	TGTGCCAGCAGCGTAGGTCTTGGCGGGAGAGCCGACAATGAGCAGTTCTTC
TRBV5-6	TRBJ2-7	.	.	CASSFRTGYEQYF	TGTGCCAGCAGCTTTCGGACGGGTTACGAGCAGTACTTC
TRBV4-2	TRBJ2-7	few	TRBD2	CASSQDLGLALGYF	TGTGCCAGCAGCCAAGATTTAGGACTAGCGCTTGGGTACTTC
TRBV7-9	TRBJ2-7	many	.	CASSLVSDHSYEQYF	TGTGCCAGCAGCTTAGTTAGTGATCACTCCTACGAGCAGTACTTC
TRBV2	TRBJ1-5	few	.	CASSVGQPQHF	TGTGCCAGCAGTGTCGGTCAGCCCCAGCATTTT
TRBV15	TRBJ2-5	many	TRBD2	CGVGLAGWETQYF	TGTGGGGTAGGACTAGCGGGGTGGGAGACCCAGTACTTC
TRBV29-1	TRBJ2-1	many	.	CSVDQAGQDSEQFF	TGCAGCGTTGATCAGGCGGGGCAAGACTCTGAGCAGTTCTTC
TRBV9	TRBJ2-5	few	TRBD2	CASSVPRGGGEQETQYF	TGTGCCAGCAGCGTCCCTCGGGGCGGGGGGGAACAAGAGACCCAGTACTTC
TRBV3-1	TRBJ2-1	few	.	CASSYVRSSYNEQFF	TGTGCCAGCAGCTATGTCAGGAGCTCCTACAATGAGCAGTTCTTC
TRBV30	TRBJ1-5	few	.	CAWSPDSYQPQHF	TGTGCCTGGAGTCCAGACAGCTATCAGCCCCAGCATTTT
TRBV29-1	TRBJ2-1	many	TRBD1	CSVEWAGQGAQNEQFF	TGCAGCGTTGAATGGGCGGGACAGGGGGCGCAAAATGAGCAGTTCTTC